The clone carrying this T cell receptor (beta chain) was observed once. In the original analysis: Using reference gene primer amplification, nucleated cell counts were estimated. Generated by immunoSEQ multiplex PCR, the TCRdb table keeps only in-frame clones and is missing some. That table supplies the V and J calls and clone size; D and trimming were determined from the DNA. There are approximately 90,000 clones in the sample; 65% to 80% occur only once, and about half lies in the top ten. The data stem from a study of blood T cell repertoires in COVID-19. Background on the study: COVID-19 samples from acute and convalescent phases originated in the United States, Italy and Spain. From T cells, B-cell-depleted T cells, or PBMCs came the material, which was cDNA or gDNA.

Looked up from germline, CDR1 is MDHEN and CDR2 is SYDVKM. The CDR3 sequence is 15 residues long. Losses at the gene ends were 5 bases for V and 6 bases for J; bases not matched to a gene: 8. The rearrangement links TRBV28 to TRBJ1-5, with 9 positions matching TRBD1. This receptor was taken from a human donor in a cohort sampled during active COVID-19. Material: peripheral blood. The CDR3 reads CASSPFRTGVQPQHF. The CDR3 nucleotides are TGTGCCAGCAGTCCATTTCGGACAGGGGTTCAGCCCCAGCATTTT.